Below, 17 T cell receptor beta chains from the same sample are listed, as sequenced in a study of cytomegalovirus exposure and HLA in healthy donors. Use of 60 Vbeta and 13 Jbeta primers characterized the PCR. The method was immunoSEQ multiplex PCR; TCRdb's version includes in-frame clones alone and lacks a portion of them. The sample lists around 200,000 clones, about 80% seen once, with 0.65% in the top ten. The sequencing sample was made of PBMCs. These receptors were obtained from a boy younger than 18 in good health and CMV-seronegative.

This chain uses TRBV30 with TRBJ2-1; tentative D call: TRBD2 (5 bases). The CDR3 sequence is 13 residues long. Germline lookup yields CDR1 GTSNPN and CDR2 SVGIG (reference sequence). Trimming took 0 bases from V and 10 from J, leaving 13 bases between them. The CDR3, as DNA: TGTGCCTGGAGTGTACTGGAGGATCAAGAGCAGTTCTTC. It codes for CAWSVLEDQEQFF.

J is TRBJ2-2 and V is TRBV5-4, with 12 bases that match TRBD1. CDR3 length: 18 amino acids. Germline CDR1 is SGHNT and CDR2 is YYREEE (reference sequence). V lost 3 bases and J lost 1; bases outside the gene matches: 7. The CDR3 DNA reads TGTGCCAGCAGCTCTCCGGGACAGGGGGCTTTGAACACCGGGGAGCTGTTTTTT. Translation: CASSSPGQGALNTGELFF.

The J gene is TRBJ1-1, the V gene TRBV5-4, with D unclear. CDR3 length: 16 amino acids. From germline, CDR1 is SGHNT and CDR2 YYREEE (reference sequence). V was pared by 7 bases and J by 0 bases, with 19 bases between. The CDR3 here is CASSPWQARMNTEAFF. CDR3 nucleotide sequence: TGTGCCAGCTCCCCCTGGCAGGCAAGAATGAACACTGAAGCTTTCTTT.

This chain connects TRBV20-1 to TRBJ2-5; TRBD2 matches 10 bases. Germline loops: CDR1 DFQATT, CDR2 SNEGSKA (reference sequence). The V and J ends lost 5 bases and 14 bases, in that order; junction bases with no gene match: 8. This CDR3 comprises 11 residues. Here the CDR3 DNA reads TGCAGTGCTGGCAAAGGGACTAGCGCATACTTC. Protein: CSAGKGTSAYF.

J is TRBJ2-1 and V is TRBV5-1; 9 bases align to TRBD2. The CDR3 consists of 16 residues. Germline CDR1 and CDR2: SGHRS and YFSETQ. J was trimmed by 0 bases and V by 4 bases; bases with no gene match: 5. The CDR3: CASSPERGASYNEQFF. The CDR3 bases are TGCGCCAGCAGCCCGGAGCGGGGGGCCTCCTACAATGAGCAGTTCTTC.

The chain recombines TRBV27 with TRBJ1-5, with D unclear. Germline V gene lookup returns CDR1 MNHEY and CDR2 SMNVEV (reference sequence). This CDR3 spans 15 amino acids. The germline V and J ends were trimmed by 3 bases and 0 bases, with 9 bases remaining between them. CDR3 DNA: TGTGCCAGCAGTTTCTCCGGAGCTAGCAATCAGCCCCAGCATTTT. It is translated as CASSFSGASNQPQHF.

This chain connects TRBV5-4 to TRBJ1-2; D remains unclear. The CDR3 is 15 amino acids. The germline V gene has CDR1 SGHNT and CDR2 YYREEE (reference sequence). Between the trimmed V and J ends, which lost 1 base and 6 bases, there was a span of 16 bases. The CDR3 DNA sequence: TGTGCCAGCAGCTTGAGGAGAGGTTCTTTAGATGGCTACACCTTC. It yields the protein CASSLRRGSLDGYTF.

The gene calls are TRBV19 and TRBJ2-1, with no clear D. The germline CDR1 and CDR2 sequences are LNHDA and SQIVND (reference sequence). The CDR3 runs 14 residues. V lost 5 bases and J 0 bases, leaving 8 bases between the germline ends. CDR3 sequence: CASSPYYSYNEQFF. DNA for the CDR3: TGTGCCAGTAGTCCGTACTACTCCTACAATGAGCAGTTCTTC.

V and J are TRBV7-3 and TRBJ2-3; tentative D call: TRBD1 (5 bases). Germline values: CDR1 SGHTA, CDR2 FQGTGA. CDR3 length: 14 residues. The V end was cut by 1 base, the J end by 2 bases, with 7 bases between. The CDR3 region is CASSLKGPTDTQYF. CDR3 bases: TGTGCCAGCAGCTTAAAGGGGCCCACAGATACGCAGTATTTT.

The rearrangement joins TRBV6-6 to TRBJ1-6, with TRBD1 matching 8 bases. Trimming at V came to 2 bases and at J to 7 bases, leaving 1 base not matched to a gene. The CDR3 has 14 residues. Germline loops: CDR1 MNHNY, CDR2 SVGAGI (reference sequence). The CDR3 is CASSYDRGNSPLHF. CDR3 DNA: TGTGCCAGCAGTTACGACAGGGGAAATTCACCCCTCCACTTT.

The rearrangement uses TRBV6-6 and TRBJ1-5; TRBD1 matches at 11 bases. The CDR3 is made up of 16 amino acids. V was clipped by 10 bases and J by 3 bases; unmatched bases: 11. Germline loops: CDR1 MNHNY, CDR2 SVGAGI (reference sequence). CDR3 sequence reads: CAIQGGTGGFNQPQHF. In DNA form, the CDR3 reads TGTGCCATCCAGGGGGGGACAGGGGGTTTCAATCAGCCCCAGCATTTT.

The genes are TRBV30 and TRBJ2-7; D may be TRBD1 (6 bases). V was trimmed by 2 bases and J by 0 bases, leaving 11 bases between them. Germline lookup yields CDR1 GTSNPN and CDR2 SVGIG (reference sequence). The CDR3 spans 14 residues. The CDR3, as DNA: TGTGCCTGGAGTCAGGGGTTCTACTCCTACGAGCAGTACTTC. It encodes CAWSQGFYSYEQYF. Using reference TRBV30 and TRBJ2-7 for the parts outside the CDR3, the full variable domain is SQTIHQWPATLVQPVGSPLSLECTVEGTSNPNLYWYRQAAGRGLQLLFYSVGIGQISSEVPQNLSASRPQDRQFILSSKKLLLSDSGFYLCAWSQGFYSYEQYFGPGTRLTVT.

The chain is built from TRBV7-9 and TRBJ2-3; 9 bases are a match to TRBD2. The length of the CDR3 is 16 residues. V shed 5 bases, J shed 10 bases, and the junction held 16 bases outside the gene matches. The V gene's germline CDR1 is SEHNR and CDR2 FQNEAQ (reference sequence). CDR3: CASSLELAGPVRAQYF. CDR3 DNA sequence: TGTGCCAGCAGCCTCGAACTAGCGGGCCCCGTTAGGGCGCAGTATTTT.

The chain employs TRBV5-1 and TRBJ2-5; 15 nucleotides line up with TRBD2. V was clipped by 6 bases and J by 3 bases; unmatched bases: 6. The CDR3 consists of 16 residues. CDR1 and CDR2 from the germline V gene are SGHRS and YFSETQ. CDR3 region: CASKRTSGGAEETQYF. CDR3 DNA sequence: TGCGCCAGCAAAAGGACTAGCGGGGGGGCAGAAGAGACCCAGTACTTC.

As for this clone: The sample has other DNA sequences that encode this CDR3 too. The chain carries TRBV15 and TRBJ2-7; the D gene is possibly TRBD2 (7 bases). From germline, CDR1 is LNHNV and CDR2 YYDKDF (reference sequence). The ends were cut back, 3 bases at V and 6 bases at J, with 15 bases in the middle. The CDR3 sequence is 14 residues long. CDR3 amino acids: CATSRSGGGFEQYF. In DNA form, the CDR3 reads TGTGCCACCAGCAGGTCGGGCGGGGGCTTCGAGCAGTACTTC.

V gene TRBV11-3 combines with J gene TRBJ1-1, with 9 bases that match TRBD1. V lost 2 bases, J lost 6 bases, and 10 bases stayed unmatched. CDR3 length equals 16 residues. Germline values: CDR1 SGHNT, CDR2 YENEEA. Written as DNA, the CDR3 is TGTGCCAGCAGCTTATATGGACAGGGGCGAGGGTCTGAAGCTTTCTTT. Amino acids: CASSLYGQGRGSEAFF.

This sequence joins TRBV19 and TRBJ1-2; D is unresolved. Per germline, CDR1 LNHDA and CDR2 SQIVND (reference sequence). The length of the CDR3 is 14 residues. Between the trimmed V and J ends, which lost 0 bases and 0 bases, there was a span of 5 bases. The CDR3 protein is CASSIEAANYGYTF. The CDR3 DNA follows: TGTGCCAGTAGTATAGAGGCAGCTAACTATGGCTACACCTTC.